One sample yielded the 19 T cell receptor beta chains listed below, sequenced in a study of beta chain features in type 1 diabetes. Every isolated RNA sample was fully reverse transcribed, so sequencing captured expressed TCRB transcripts. TCRdb's copy holds only in-frame clones and misses some; the assay was immunoSEQ multiplex PCR. The table lists hundreds of thousands of clones, around a sixth of them singletons. Sequenced material: naive CD4+ T cells from blood. Every receptor here comes from a man aged 18 to 35 in good health.

The chain has TRBV14 and TRBJ1-3; TRBD1 matches at 9 bases. The V and J ends lost 2 bases and 6 bases, in that order; junction bases with no gene match: 2. Germline V gene lookup returns CDR1 SGHDN and CDR2 FVKESK. This CDR3 is 14 amino acids long. The CDR3 DNA follows: TGTGCCAGCAGCCAATGGACAGGGGTAAACACCATATATTTT. Amino acid sequence: CASSQWTGVNTIYF.

The chain joins TRBV4-1 to TRBJ2-2; possible D gene TRBD1, 5 bases. CDR1 and CDR2 (germline): MGHRA, YSYEKL. This CDR3 has 14 residues. V dropped 2 bases and J dropped 6 bases, with 10 bases sitting between them. The CDR3 loop is CASSQLQGAGELFF. The CDR3 DNA follows: TGCGCCAGCAGCCAACTGCAGGGCGCCGGGGAGCTGTTTTTT.

As to this clone: Its ends do not fully match the called genes, so a read error is possible. V gene TRBV7-7 combines with J gene TRBJ2-5; D uncertain. This CDR3 region has 13 residues. The germline V gene encodes CDR1 SSHAT and CDR2 FNYEAQ (reference sequence). The CDR3 protein is CASSQRMIETQYF. The CDR3 nucleotides are TGTGCTAGCAGCCAAAGGATGATCGAGACCCAGTACTTC.

This clone occurred a few times. The chain couples TRBV13 to TRBJ2-5, with 11 bases fitting TRBD2. The DNA matches TRBJ2-7 better at its end, which makes the J call doubtful. Germline V gene sequence: CDR1 PRHDT, CDR2 FYEKMQ (reference sequence). This CDR3 comprises 18 residues. The CDR3 loop is CASSLVIAGGPARYEQYF. The CDR3 bases are TGTGCCAGCAGCTTAGTGATAGCGGGAGGGCCGGCGAGATACGAGCAGTACTTC.

The chain combines TRBV7-2 with TRBJ2-7; perhaps TRBD1 as D (6 bases). There are 15 residues in the CDR3. The V end was cut by 1 base, the J end by 1 base, with 11 bases between. CDR1 SGHTA and CDR2 FQGNSA come from the germline V gene. The CDR3 protein is CASSLVGGESYEQYF. For the CDR3, the DNA is TGTGCCAGCAGCTTAGTTGGGGGCGAGTCCTACGAGCAGTACTTC.

The CDR3: CASSSGQGSYNEQFF. The CDR3 DNA is TGCGCCAGCAGCTCTGGACAGGGATCCTACAATGAGCAGTTCTTC. The V call is TRBV4-1, the J call TRBJ2-1; 8 bases map to TRBD1. Germline-derived CDR1 and CDR2 are MGHRA and YSYEKL. J was trimmed by 1 base and V by 5 bases; bases with no gene match: 4. The CDR3 extends over 15 amino acids.

This clone was seen more than once but under ten times. V usage is TRBV19 and J usage is TRBJ2-3, with TRBD2 identical over 14 bases. This CDR3 spans 16 amino acids. The junction had 6 bases not matched to a gene; V was cut back by 9 bases and J by 1 base. CDR1 is LNHDA and CDR2 is SQIVND in the germline V gene (reference sequence). The CDR3 DNA follows: TGTGCCAGCGGACTAGCGGGGGGTTTGGGCACAGATACGCAGTATTTT. Amino acids: CASGLAGGLGTDTQYF. Using reference TRBV19 and TRBJ2-3 for the parts outside the CDR3, the full variable domain is DGGITQSPKYLFRKEGQNVTLSCEQNLNHDAMYWYRQDPGQGLRLIYYSQIVNDFQKGDIAEGYSVSREKKESFPLTVTSAQKNPTAFYLCASGLAGGLGTDTQYFGPGTRLTVL.

V is TRBV4-2 and J is TRBJ1-5; no clear D. The V end was cut by 4 bases, the J end by 7 bases, with 14 bases between. Germline CDR1 LGHNA, CDR2 YNFKEQ. This CDR3 has 14 residues. In DNA form, the CDR3 reads TGTGCCAGCAGCCCAACCTCAGTGGGACAGCCCCAGCATTTT. This encodes CASSPTSVGQPQHF.

On this clone itself: A much larger clonotype is one base distant, so this may be a read error. This specimen includes other DNA sequences encoding the same CDR3. The genes are TRBV18 and TRBJ1-1; D is possibly TRBD1 (6 bases). Per the germline V gene, CDR1 is KGHSH and CDR2 is LQKENI. CDR3 length: 13 amino acids. The V end was cut by 1 base, the J end by 3 bases, with 6 bases between. CDR3 in amino acids: CASSPQGDTEAFF. The DNA of the CDR3 is TGTGCCAGCTCACCACAGGGGGACACTGAAGCTTTCTTT.

The sample holds a few counts of this clone. The gene calls are TRBV28 and TRBJ2-1, with TRBD2 matching 7 bases. V was pared by 6 bases and J by 4 bases, with 15 bases of the junction left unmatched. CDR1 is MDHEN and CDR2 is SYDVKM in the germline V gene. The CDR3 is 17 residues long. The CDR3 loop reads CASRKGYRRERYNEQFF. DNA for the CDR3: TGTGCCAGCAGAAAGGGGTACCGGCGGGAGAGATACAATGAGCAGTTCTTC.

The genes are TRBV6-1 and TRBJ2-2; no clear D. The CDR3 is made up of 13 amino acids. The ends were cut back, 3 bases at V and 6 bases at J, with 8 bases in the middle. Germline values: CDR1 MNHNS, CDR2 SASEGT. CDR3 amino acids: CASSDPGAGELFF. CDR3 DNA sequence: TGTGCCAGCAGTGACCCAGGAGCCGGGGAGCTGTTTTTT.

This clone was recorded a few times. V and J are TRBV19 and TRBJ2-2, with a weak D call TRBD2 (6 bases). Deletions cut 8 bases from V and 2 bases from J, with 15 bases between. The CDR3 extends over 15 amino acids. In germline, CDR1 is LNHDA, CDR2 SQIVND (reference sequence). Written as DNA, the CDR3 is TGTGCCAGTCGTGCGGGGTTCATCAACACCGGGGAGCTGTTTTTT. Translation gives CASRAGFINTGELFF.

CDR3: CASSFSGAGNQPQHF. DNA for the CDR3: TGTGCCAGCAGTTTCTCCGGTGCTGGGAATCAGCCCCAGCATTTT. This chain links TRBV28 with TRBJ1-5, with D hard to call. V lost 3 bases, J lost 4 bases, and 13 bases lay in between. CDR3 length: 15 amino acids. CDR1 is MDHEN, CDR2 SYDVKM, per germline.

The chain combines TRBV5-1 with TRBJ2-3; D possibly corresponds to TRBD1 (6 bases). The CDR3 contains 16 residues. CDR1 is SGHRS and CDR2 is YFSETQ in the germline V gene. The germline V and J ends were trimmed by 0 bases and 2 bases, with 13 bases remaining between them. The CDR3 here is CASSLGMGAFTDTQYF. CDR3 bases: TGCGCCAGCAGCTTGGGAATGGGGGCCTTCACAGATACGCAGTATTTT.

This clone was seen a few times. The chain recombines TRBV28 with TRBJ2-7, with D hard to call. The CDR3 has 11 residues. V was trimmed by 1 base and J by 6 bases, leaving 4 bases between them. Germline values: CDR1 MDHEN, CDR2 SYDVKM. CDR3 nucleotide sequence: TGTGCCAGCAGTTTATCCCCCGAGCAGTACTTC. Translated: CASSLSPEQYF.

J is TRBJ2-2 and V is TRBV5-4; possibly TRBD1 for D (5 bases). V was clipped by 3 bases and J by 7 bases, with 16 bases between them. Per the germline V gene, CDR1 is SGHNT and CDR2 is YYREEE (reference sequence). This CDR3 is 15 amino acids long. The CDR3 loop is CASSSKVTGLGELFF. The CDR3 coding sequence is TGTGCCAGCAGCTCGAAGGTCACAGGCCTCGGGGAGCTGTTTTTT.

This clone was counted a few times. The chain couples TRBV2 to TRBJ1-1, with 7 bases aligning to TRBD1. V trimming: 7 bases; J trimming: 2 bases; junction bases outside the gene matches: 4. Germline V gives CDR1 SNHLY, CDR2 FYNNEI. CDR3 length: 13 amino acids. CDR3 protein: CASIGDRNTEAFF. CDR3 coding DNA: TGTGCCAGCATTGGGGACAGAAACACTGAAGCTTTCTTT.

This clone was counted only a few times. J is TRBJ1-1 and V is TRBV25-1, with no clear D. CDR1 is MGHDK, CDR2 SYGVNS, per germline. This CDR3 is 13 amino acids long. V was shortened by 3 bases and J by 0 bases, with 5 bases between the two germline ends. The CDR3 sequence: CASSDPMNTEAFF. The CDR3 DNA reads TGTGCCAGCAGTGACCCGATGAACACTGAAGCTTTCTTT. Filled out from reference TRBV25-1 and TRBJ1-1, the complete variable domain reads EADIYQTPRYLVIGTGKKITLECSQTMGHDKMYWYQQDPGMELHLIHYSYGVNSTEKGDLSSESTVSRIRTEHFPLTLESARPSHTSQYLCASSDPMNTEAFFGQGTRLTVV.

The V call is TRBV4-2, the J call TRBJ1-2, with 8 bases lining up with TRBD1. The V and J ends lost 2 bases and 8 bases, in that order; junction bases with no gene match: 13. Germline-derived CDR1 and CDR2 are LGHNA and YNFKEQ. The CDR3 consists of 16 residues. The CDR3 DNA is TGTGCCAGCAGCCAATCCGCACGGGACAGGCTAAAGGGCTACACCTTC. This gives the protein CASSQSARDRLKGYTF.